This T cell receptor (beta chain) was recovered during a study of cytomegalovirus exposure and HLA in healthy donors (dated by TCRdb to about 2017). In the study overall: In an earlier analysis of approximately 640 of the donors, 250 to 350 Gb of sequence data and 95 million to 130 million unique TCR beta sequences from about 179 million T cells were reported. The aim of the study was to test whether cataloging public T cell receptors could identify signatures of past pathogen exposure. On average, over 200,000 unique TCR beta nucleotide sequences were sequenced per donor among about 400 genotyped donors of the cohort, with 15% to 20% of those sequences being non-productive. An early release that covered 500 to 800 HLA-typed donors contained approximately 300 gigabases of sequencing data and tens of millions of unique TCR sequences. Donor age, sex, ethnicity and CMV serostatus were compiled together with the repertoire data. The study used immunosequencing to profile the T cell repertoires of more than 650 subjects and linked those repertoires to cytomegalovirus serostatus. In an earlier analysis of 587 of the donors, high-throughput TCR beta sequencing was used to judge whether each TCR beta V gene segment behaved as functional or pseudogenic. Rather than using new phenotypic data, the later analysis identified candidate immune exposures from TCR beta sequences and from how often those sequences occurred across donors. To predict cytomegalovirus infection status, the study brought together high-throughput TCR immunosequencing, statistical association of individual TCRs with disease status, and machine learning. HLA typing covered class I and class II loci at four-digit resolution. Every discovery cohort repertoire had been produced on one sequencing platform. In a later genetic analysis, genome-wide SNP genotypes for about three fifths of the roughly 670 donors were used, and that subset was treated as a discovery cohort. About five DR-DQ haplotypes were treated as single units for association and clustering because of strong linkage in the cohort. To study patterns of TCR occurrence, a later analysis re-analyzed previously published TCR beta repertoires from 650 to 750 donors and added high-resolution HLA genotyping. Typing coverage differed by locus: A, B, C, DRB1 and DQB1 were typed in roughly 620-630 donors, DQA1 in about 510, DPA1 in approximately 600, and DPB1 in 450 to 480. A separate validation cohort of about 110 different subjects was used in addition to the approximately 700-subject first cohort. Among the approximately 400 genotyped donors, about 83% belonged to the genetic ancestry cluster associated with self-reported Caucasian donors. Broader findings and caveats from the paper: The study gave a list of under 200 TCR beta chains associated with cytomegalovirus. A later analysis found that TCR association rates varied across HLA loci, with DRB1 alleles showing the most associated TCRs and HLA-C alleles the fewest. According to a later analysis, most CMV-associated TCR beta chains appeared to be HLA-restricted, and the HLA associations seemed to be driven largely by CMV exposure. Correlated functional status among segregating V segments might be attributable to linkage disequilibrium, but an unknown experimental factor could not be ruled out. While some public TCRs were present in many individuals, most TCR sequences turned up only very rarely across donors. Several of the top co-occurrence clusters appeared to be linked to parvovirus B19, influenza, CMV and Epstein-Barr virus, according to a later analysis. The presence/absence analyses assumed that sequencing depth was roughly uniform across donors, and that assumption may not be true. In both the original and validation cohorts, the classifier was reported to diagnose cytomegalovirus status with high specificity and sensitivity. Immune exposure information for the cohort was limited to CMV serostatus. A group of highly shared sequence variants was considered likely to be a technical artifact of the sequencing pipeline. A further reported finding was that TCR beta sequences accurately predicted the HLA-A and HLA-B alleles for most subjects in the first cohort. A later analysis found that HLA-associated TCR beta chains were more clonally expanded and had lower generation probabilities than equally common non-associated chains. This cohort had only TCR beta chains sequenced, and the lack of alpha or paired-chain data limited which features could be detected. An association between a missense DCLRE1C variant and V-gene and J-gene trimming of TCR beta chains was found in a later genetic analysis and replicated in an independent cohort. In vitro tests confirmed that a few of the cytomegalovirus-associated TCR beta chains recognize cytomegalovirus antigens. Strong co-occurrence of HLA alleles, especially DR and DQ, made assigning TCR associations to individual alleles difficult. The authors suggested that the approach could potentially be extended to other disease states and immunological phenotypes. The earlier analysis of 587 of the donors excluded some 16 rarely observed V segments, including chromosome 9 orphons, because counts were too low. In an earlier analysis of under 600 of the donors, most TCR beta V segments were observed in productive rearrangements about 87% or about 30% of the time, broadly matching IMGT annotations. According to a later genetic analysis, donors in an Asian-associated ancestry cluster had fewer N-insertions in productive TCRs than the approximately 670-donor mean. HLA typing was unavailable for some donors at each locus, so association tests used only the typed subset. In a later analysis, some 18,000 TCR beta sequences were associated with specific HLA alleles at a false discovery rate of 0.05. Some IMGT-functional V segments, including TRBV6-2 and TRBV6-3, could not be distinguished by the 87-base-pair reads and were therefore excluded.

CDR1 and CDR2 are read off the germline V gene as KGHSH and LQKENI. The CDR3 goes from the cysteine to the phenylalanine over 17 residues. Solely the CDR3 DNA is kept, with 51 bases framed from the first base. V trim: 2 bases; J trim: 5 bases; unmatched bases: 12. The cohort comprised more than 550 healthy bone marrow donors. At the time of sampling, every cohort member was nominally healthy, though immune exposures that went unrecorded were likely present. The donor tested CMV seronegative, placing the donor among the approximately 360 seronegative members of the cohort. Every donor gave a peripheral blood sample, and the peripheral blood mononuclear cells from that sample were used for TCR beta sequencing. The Qiagen DNeasy Blood Extraction Kit was used to extract genomic DNA from the blood cell samples. The method behind the library was the immunoSEQ multiplex PCR assay. For the multiplex PCR, a mixture combining 60 forward primers for TCR Vbeta segments and 13 reverse primers for TCR Jbeta segments was used. The CDR3 region of rearranged TCR beta genes was amplified from genomic DNA with a multiplex PCR assay. Amplified TCR beta libraries were sequenced as 87-base-pair reads on the Illumina HiSeq System. The original pipeline was this. A later analysis tallied around 82 million unique TCR beta chains across the 660 or so repertoires, and around 12 million of those chains were shared by two or more donors. To remove PCR and sequencing errors, raw reads were error-corrected and collapsed into unique sequences using a nearest-neighbor algorithm that merged closely related sequences. To assign V, D and J gene segments, CDR3 sequences were aligned to IMGT reference sequences. For a sequence to be retained, a match of at least six nucleotides to both a V gene segment and a J gene segment was required. Rearrangements were classified as productive when the CDR3 lacked stop codons and remained in frame with V and J, and all other rearrangements were classified as non-productive. CDR3 was defined by IMGT convention, running from the second conserved V-encoded cysteine to the conserved J-encoded phenylalanine. The earlier analysis of fewer than 700 of the donors excluded sequences that lacked an unambiguous match to a single V gene segment. An earlier analysis of 587 of the donors called V segments functional above 56.7% productive rearrangements and segregating when the between-donor standard deviation exceeded 5%. A statistical classification framework was built for diagnosing cytomegalovirus status from the catalog of TCR beta chain sequences. In a later analysis, V and J genes were assigned by comparing TCR nucleotide sequences against IMGT/GENE-DB human TR gene sequences. Using the TCRdist pipeline, a later analysis assigned CDR3 sequences along with most-parsimonious VDJ recombination scenarios. In a later analysis, each TCR beta chain was defined by its CDR3 amino acid sequence together with its V-gene family, and reads lacking a unique V-gene family were excluded. To address suspected cross-contamination and a sequencing artifact, a later analysis removed 450 to 700 highly shared, low-generation-probability nucleotide sequences. A later analysis calculated a clonal expansion index for each public chain from normalized within-repertoire ranks of inferred template counts. In a later analysis, generation probabilities were computed using a VDJ recombination model fitted to out-of-frame rearrangements, and the results were checked against IGoR. In a later analysis, hypergeometric tests were used to score TCR-TCR, TCR-HLA and TCR-CMV co-occurrence, with a repertoire-size bias correction applied to TCR pairs. False discovery rates were estimated in a later analysis by permuting HLA or CMV assignments 20 times. A later analysis grouped co-occurring TCRs with DBSCAN, adding TCRdist sequence similarity when clustering within HLA-allele-positive subsets. For co-occurrence clustering, repertoires with fewer than 30,000 or more than 120,000 public chains were excluded, along with a handful of repertoires with anomalous nucleotide sharing. The table was pulled from immuneACCESS by TCRdb, which kept in-frame rearrangements only. Such tables lose some clones; where checked, under half of the loss comes from unresolved V genes, and the rest has no known cause. The D gene and trimming were derived from the DNA, and the V and J assignments and clone size from that table. The sample table holds about 70,000 clones, of which 55% to 65% were seen once. Roughly 3.1% of the sample belongs to the ten largest clones.

In this sample, this clone turned up once. Its antigen is currently not known. No much larger clone exists at a distance of one base, and base qualities are not known. The rearrangement combines TRBV18 with TRBJ2-5; 9 bases in the middle match TRBD2. The receptor was derived from a man in his thirties or forties in good health and CMV-seronegative. Sequencing was performed on PBMCs. The CDR3 here reads CASSPGDGRGGRETQYF. The sequenced DNA is TGTGCCAGCTCACCAGGGGATGGGCGGGGGGGCCGGGAGACCCAGTACTTC.